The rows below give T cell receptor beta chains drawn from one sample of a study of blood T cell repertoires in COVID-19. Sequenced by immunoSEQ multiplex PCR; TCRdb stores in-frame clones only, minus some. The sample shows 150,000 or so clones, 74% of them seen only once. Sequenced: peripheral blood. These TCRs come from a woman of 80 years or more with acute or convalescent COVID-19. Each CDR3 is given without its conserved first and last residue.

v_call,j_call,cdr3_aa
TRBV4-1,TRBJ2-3,ASSQGQGRFSDTQY
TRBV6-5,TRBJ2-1,ASSYLTSGRGDEQF
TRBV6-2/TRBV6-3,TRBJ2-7,ASSYLFGQGKPYEQY
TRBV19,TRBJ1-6,ASSKQAGNSPLH
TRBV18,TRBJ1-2,ASSGGTGQVGNYGYT
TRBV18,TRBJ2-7,ASSPSGGGSYEQY
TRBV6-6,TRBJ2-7,ASSSGQGASYEQY
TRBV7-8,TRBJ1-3,ASSTGSSGNTIY
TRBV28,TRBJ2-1,ASSSFPHARNEQF
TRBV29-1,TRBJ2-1,SVEWGEGPPYEQF
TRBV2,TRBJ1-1,ASSGGSPTEAF
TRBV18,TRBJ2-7,ASSLAAESYEQY
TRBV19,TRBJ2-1,ASSRTGDRYNEQF
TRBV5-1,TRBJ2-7,ASSLAGTPAYEQY
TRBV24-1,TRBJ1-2,ATSSDSLYGYT
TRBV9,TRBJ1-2,ASSADRVGYGYT
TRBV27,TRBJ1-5,ASSSQGSLDQPQH
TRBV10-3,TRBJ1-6,AVLGGAEDSPLH
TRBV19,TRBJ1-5,ATAPGLRQPQH
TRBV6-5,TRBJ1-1,ASSYGRGSEAF
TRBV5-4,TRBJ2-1,ASSPARIVNEQF
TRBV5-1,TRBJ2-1,ASRATGSSYNEQF
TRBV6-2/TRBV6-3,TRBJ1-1,ASSYQMNTEAF
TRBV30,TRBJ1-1,AWSGYWGGAPEAF
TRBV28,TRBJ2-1,ASSLVPGQGYNEQF
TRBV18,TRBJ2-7,ASSPGTVSYEQY
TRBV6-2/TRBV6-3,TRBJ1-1,ASSYGPSHAEAF
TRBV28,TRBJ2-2,ATNLGREGTGELF
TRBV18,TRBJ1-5,ASSGRGGGNQPQH
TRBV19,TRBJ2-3,ASSILVGGADTQY
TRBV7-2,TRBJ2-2,ASSLAQGPNTGELF
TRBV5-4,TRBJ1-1,ASRDGGGTEAF
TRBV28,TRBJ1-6,ASSLTDNSPLH
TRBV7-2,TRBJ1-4,ASSLATASNEKLF
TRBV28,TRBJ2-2,ASSHGGAGTGELF
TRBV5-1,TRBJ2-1,ASSQKSPPQGLLL
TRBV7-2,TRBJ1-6,ASSSTLTGGGSPLH
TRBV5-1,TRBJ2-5,ASNPSSGGETQY
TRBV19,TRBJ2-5,ASSQRLAGDGETQY
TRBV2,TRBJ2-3,ASIAQMRDTQY
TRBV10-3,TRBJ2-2,AISGGPEVGELF
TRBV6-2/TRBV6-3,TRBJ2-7,ASSYSIKAGGGAYEQY
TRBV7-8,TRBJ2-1,ASSGLAGGAYNEQF